These 17 T cell receptor beta chains were sequenced from one sample in a study of response to subunit inactivated influenza vaccine. TCRdb ran MiXCR on the RT-PCR reads and lists one entry per CDR3 protein. The sample lists more than 400,000 distinct CDR3 sequences, 6.5% to 8% occurring once. Sequences were derived from PBMCs from blood, sampled less than 30 months after vaccination. The origin of the receptors is a man aged 45 to 75 who received an inactivated influenza vaccine.

This clonotype was counted between two and nine times. V is TRBV12-3 or TRBV12-4 and J is TRBJ2-1, with 9 nucleotides matching TRBD1. V lost 6 bases to trimming and J lost 4 bases; unmatched junction nucleotides: 7. This CDR3 region has 15 residues. Written as DNA, the CDR3 is TGTGCCAGCAGGTCTCATGGGACAGGGTACAATGAGCAGTTCTTC. This sequence encodes CASRSHGTGYNEQFF.

This clonotype has a handful of counts. CDR3 protein: CSASHRLADTDTQYF. CDR3 DNA sequence: TGCAGTGCTAGTCATCGACTAGCGGACACAGATACGCAGTATTTT. The rearrangement joins TRBV20-1 to TRBJ2-3, with 9 bases that match TRBD2. CDR1 and CDR2 from the germline V gene are DFQATT and SNEGSKA (reference sequence). CDR3 length: 15 amino acids. V was clipped by 3 bases and J by 2 bases; unmatched bases: 6.

V gene TRBV7-9 combines with J gene TRBJ2-1; D is possibly TRBD1 (5 bases). The V gene's germline CDR1 is SEHNR and CDR2 FQNEAQ (reference sequence). Trimming cost V 3 bases and J 9 bases, with 9 bases left between them. This CDR3 region has 12 residues. Written as DNA, the CDR3 is TGTGCCAGCAGCTTTGTAGGGGTTGAGCAGTTCTTC. This sequence encodes CASSFVGVEQFF.

This clonotype came up a few times. J is TRBJ2-7 and V is TRBV6-5; 7 bases are shared with TRBD1. Germline V gene data show CDR1 as MNHEY and CDR2 as SVGAGI. V lost 4 bases, J lost 0 bases, and 3 bases stayed unmatched. CDR3 length: 14 residues. For the CDR3, the DNA is TGTGCCAGCAGTTCGGACAGGTTCTCCTACGAGCAGTACTTC. Translating gives CASSSDRFSYEQYF.

The genes are TRBV28 and TRBJ2-1; D perhaps matches TRBD2 (5 bases). V was pared by 1 base and J by 10 bases, with 11 bases between. CDR3 length equals 13 residues. Germline V lookup: CDR1 MDHEN, CDR2 SYDVKM. The CDR3 loop reads CASSLSRRREQFF. The CDR3, as DNA: TGTGCCAGCAGTTTATCTCGACGGAGGGAGCAGTTCTTC. Drawing the rest from reference TRBV28 and TRBJ2-1, the complete variable domain is DVKVTQSSRYLVKRTGEKVFLECVQDMDHENMFWYRQDPGLGLRLIYFSYDVKMKEKGDIPEGYSVSREKKERFSLILESASTNQTSMYLCASSLSRRREQFFGPGTRLTVL.

This clonotype has just a few counts. The gene calls are TRBV5-1 and TRBJ2-5; 11 bases match TRBD2. V lost 3 bases to trimming and J lost 2 bases; unmatched junction nucleotides: 15. The CDR3 has 19 residues. Germline V gene sequence: CDR1 SGHRS, CDR2 YFSETQ. Here the CDR3 reads CASSWGPLRLAGLQETQYF. The CDR3 coding sequence is TGCGCCAGCAGCTGGGGGCCTCTCCGACTAGCGGGACTACAAGAGACCCAGTACTTC.

The CDR3 DNA sequence: TGTGCCAGCAGTTTATATTGGGACCCCTACGAGCAGTACTTC. This sequence encodes CASSLYWDPYEQYF. The rearrangement links TRBV28 to TRBJ2-7; D is possibly TRBD1 or TRBD2 (5 bases each). The CDR3 length is 14 residues. Germline V gene sequence: CDR1 MDHEN, CDR2 SYDVKM. V lost 1 base, J lost 2 bases, and 9 bases lay in between.

In its sample, this clonotype was seen many times. V usage is TRBV9 and J usage is TRBJ1-1, with unresolved D. V lost 0 bases, J lost 3 bases, and 3 bases lay in between. Germline lookup yields CDR1 SGDLS and CDR2 YYNGEE. The CDR3 extends over 12 amino acids. The CDR3 DNA reads TGTGCCAGCAGCGTAGGGGACACTGAAGCTTTCTTT. Protein sequence: CASSVGDTEAFF.

V is TRBV7-2 and J is TRBJ2-1; D is possibly TRBD2 (7 bases). This CDR3 has 14 amino acids. Deletions cut 5 bases from V and 6 bases from J, with 14 bases between. CDR1 and CDR2 from the germline V gene are SGHTA and FQGNSA. CDR3: CASSRGAWGNEQFF. In DNA, the CDR3 is TGTGCCAGCAGCCGGGGGGCGTGGGGCAATGAGCAGTTCTTC.

This clonotype showed up just a few times. The rearrangement uses TRBV4-1 and TRBJ2-7, with D possibly being TRBD2 (7 bases). Trimming took 0 bases from V and 3 from J, leaving 12 bases between them. CDR3 length: 15 amino acids. CDR1 MGHRA and CDR2 YSYEKL come from the germline V gene. DNA of the CDR3: TGCGCCAGCAGCCAAGACGGGGGGCGCGTCTACGAGCAGTACTTC. Translation: CASSQDGGRVYEQYF.

This clonotype was counted many times. The V gene is TRBV5-1, the J gene TRBJ1-3; TRBD1 might be the D (5 bases). CDR3 length: 16 amino acids. The germline CDR1 and CDR2 sequences are SGHRS and YFSETQ. Trimming cost V 3 bases and J 0 bases, with 13 bases left between them. CDR3 DNA sequence: TGCGCCAGCAGCTCAGGGACGGCCTCCTCTGGAAACACCATATATTTT. This sequence encodes CASSSGTASSGNTIYF.

This clonotype was counted at least ten times. The rearrangement links TRBV28 to TRBJ2-7, with 7 bases identical to TRBD1. The CDR3 has 12 residues. Germline V gives CDR1 MDHEN, CDR2 SYDVKM. With V trimmed by 6 bases and J by 6 bases, 5 bases remained unmatched. The CDR3 loop reads CASRLGGGEQYF. The CDR3, as DNA: TGTGCCAGCAGACTAGGGGGCGGCGAGCAGTACTTC.

This chain links TRBV30 with TRBJ2-7; TRBD1 agrees at 8 bases. The CDR3 has 14 amino acids. Germline CDR1 is GTSNPN and CDR2 is SVGIG (reference sequence). J was trimmed by 2 bases and V by 7 bases; bases with no gene match: 10. CDR3 protein: CASKDRGRPYEQYF. CDR3 DNA: TGTGCCTCCAAAGACAGGGGCCGTCCCTACGAGCAGTACTTC.

The J gene is TRBJ2-3, the V gene TRBV12-3 or TRBV12-4; 11 bases agree with TRBD2. This CDR3 has 17 amino acids. Germline trimming cut 5 bases from V and 0 bases from J; bases unmatched to any gene: 7. DNA of the CDR3: TGTGCCAGCAGTGTACAACTAGCGGGGGCTAGCACAGATACGCAGTATTTT. Its translation: CASSVQLAGASTDTQYF.

V gene TRBV7-3 combines with J gene TRBJ2-2; D is unresolved. Per the germline V gene, CDR1 is SGHTA and CDR2 is FQGTGA. The CDR3 is 14 residues long. V was trimmed by 2 bases and J by 2 bases, leaving 6 bases between them. CDR3 in amino acids: CASSLAHNTGELFF. The DNA of the CDR3 is TGTGCCAGCAGCTTAGCGCATAACACCGGGGAGCTGTTTTTT.

Comment on this clonotype: It may be a read error: a sequence one base away is much more abundant. The chain links TRBV5-6 to TRBJ2-3; D is perhaps TRBD2 (6 bases). V lost 4 bases, J lost 7 bases, and 19 bases lay in between. The CDR3 has 15 residues. The germline CDR1 and CDR2 sequences are SGHDT and YYEEEE. CDR3 nucleotides: TGTGCCAGCAGCCCAGAGCTAGCGAGACTTAATACGCAGTATTTT. This translates into CASSPELARLNTQYF. The complete variable domain, with remaining parts taken from reference TRBV5-6 and TRBJ2-3, reads DAGVTQSPTHLIKTRGQQVTLRCSPKSGHDTVSWYQQALGQGPQFIFQYYEEEERQRGNFPDRFSGHQFPNYSSELNVNALLLGDSALYLCASSPELARLNTQYFGPGTRLTVL.

This clonotype was counted between two and nine times. In DNA, the CDR3 is TGTGCCAGCAGCCGTCTAGCGGGGGTACACAATGAGCAGTTCTTC. Protein product: CASSRLAGVHNEQFF. V is TRBV27 and J is TRBJ2-1; 10 nucleotides agree with TRBD2. Looked up from germline, CDR1 is MNHEY and CDR2 is SMNVEV (reference sequence). The CDR3 consists of 15 residues. With V trimmed by 6 bases and J by 5 bases, 7 bases remained unmatched.